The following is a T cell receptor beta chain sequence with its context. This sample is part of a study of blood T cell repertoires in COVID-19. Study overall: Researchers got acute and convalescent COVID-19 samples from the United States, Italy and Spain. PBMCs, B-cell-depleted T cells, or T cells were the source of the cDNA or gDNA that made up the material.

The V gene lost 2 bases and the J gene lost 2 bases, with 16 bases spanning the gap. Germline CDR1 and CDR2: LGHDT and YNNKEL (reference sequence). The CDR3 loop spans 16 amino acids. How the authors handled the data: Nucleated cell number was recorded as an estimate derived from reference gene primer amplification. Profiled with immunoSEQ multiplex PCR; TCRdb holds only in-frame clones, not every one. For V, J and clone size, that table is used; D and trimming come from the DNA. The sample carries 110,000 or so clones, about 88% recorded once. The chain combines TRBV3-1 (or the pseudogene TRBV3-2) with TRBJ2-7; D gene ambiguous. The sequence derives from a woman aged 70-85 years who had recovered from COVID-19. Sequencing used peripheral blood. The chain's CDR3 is CASSQFGVWSTYEQYF. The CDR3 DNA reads TGTGCCAGCAGCCAATTTGGTGTGTGGAGCACCTACGAGCAGTACTTC.